The entry that follows covers one T cell receptor (beta chain) sequence. Its antigen is not known. In generating TCR beta cDNA, 5'RACE template switching with UMIs was used. TCRdb re-called the 5' RACE reads; one entry per CDR3 protein, DNA not given. In total, the table holds some 280,000 distinct CDR3 sequences. The data originate from a study of T cells expressing NK-cell markers. Study background: Sorted CD3+CD56+NKG2C+, CD3+CD56+NKG2C- and CD3+CD56-NKG2C+ T cells provided the TCR beta repertoires.

Germline CDR1 and CDR2: SGHRS and YFSETQ. The CDR3 is 16 residues long. Study outcomes and limitations: Dominant NKG2C+ clonotypes in about 6 donors made up about 1.0-8% of CD8+ T cells. A handful of donors likewise had their CD3+CD56-NKG2C+ fraction led by these clonotypes.

V and J are TRBV5-1 and TRBJ2-2; the D call from TCRdb, TRBD1, cannot be confirmed without DNA. Sequencing was done on a sample of blood T cells: a sorted CD56 or NKG2C T cell subset, CD4+ or CD8+ T cells, or bulk PBMC T cells (not recorded which). The sequence was obtained from a man aged 18 to 29 in good health. CDR3 sequence reads: CASSHGLSPNTGELFF.